Below, 26 T cell receptor beta chains from the same sample are listed, as sequenced in a study of T cells in Graves' hyperthyroidism and ophthalmopathy. Amplification of TCR beta CDR3 regions used RNA as the template. HTBI primers were employed in a first-round RT-PCR of the TCR CDR3. TCRdb called the multiplex PCR reads again in MiXCR, with one record for every CDR3 protein. The sample has around 580,000 distinct CDR3 sequences; over 15% are singletons. Specimen: blood. The origin of the receptors is a young woman with Graves' hyperthyroidism.

This clonotype was observed many times. The genes are TRBV6-1 and TRBJ2-3, with a tentative D call TRBD1 (6 bases). This CDR3 comprises 15 residues. The germline V gene encodes CDR1 MNHNS and CDR2 SASEGT. Trimming shortened V by 1 base and J by 1 base, and 9 bases separated the two germline ends. CDR3 nucleotides: TGTGCCAGCAGTGAAGTCGCAGGGGGCACAGATACGCAGTATTTT. This sequence encodes CASSEVAGGTDTQYF.

Concerning this clonotype: Relative to the germline gene, one junction end is altered; a read error may explain this. The chain is built from TRBV6-1 and TRBJ2-1; 12 nucleotides line up with TRBD1. CDR1 MNHNS and CDR2 SASEGT come from the germline V gene. The CDR3 consists of 15 residues. The CDR3 loop reads CAIARGQGANNGQFF. CDR3 nucleotides: TGTGCCATCGCCCGGGGACAGGGGGCGAACAATGGGCAGTTCTTC.

Many counts were recorded for this clonotype. V usage is TRBV11-2 and J usage is TRBJ2-1; D not resolved. The CDR3 is 12 amino acids. Per germline, CDR1 SGHAT and CDR2 FQNNGV. Trimming took off 2 bases at V and 7 bases at J, with 6 bases between the two ends. CDR3 bases: TGTGCCAGCAGCTTACGGGTGAATGAGCAGTTCTTC. Its translation: CASSLRVNEQFF.

This clonotype was recorded at least ten times. The chain links TRBV28 to TRBJ1-2; possible D gene TRBD1, 5 bases. With 7 bases removed from V and 7 bases from J, the gap between germline ends came to 16 bases. CDR1 and CDR2 from the germline V gene are MDHEN and SYDVKM. CDR3 length: 13 amino acids. CDR3 region: CASKTPGLAGYTF. The CDR3 nucleotides read TGTGCCAGCAAAACCCCGGGGCTGGCTGGCTACACCTTC.

Ten or more counts support this clonotype. This chain uses TRBV20-1 with TRBJ2-1; D is possibly TRBD1 or TRBD2 (6 bases each). Trimming left V 2 bases short and J 6 bases short, with 14 bases between. The germline V gene encodes CDR1 DFQATT and CDR2 SNEGSKA (reference sequence). This CDR3 is built from 14 residues. The CDR3 is CSARSGAGLNEQFF. The CDR3 bases are TGCAGTGCTAGATCGGGGGCCGGTCTCAATGAGCAGTTCTTC.

This clonotype was recorded at least ten times. This chain links TRBV7-9 with TRBJ2-1; TRBD2 matches 11 bases. This CDR3 contains 16 residues. V lost 1 base and J lost 3; bases outside the gene matches: 2. The germline V gene has CDR1 SEHNR and CDR2 FQNEAQ (reference sequence). CDR3 amino acids: CASSLVTSGIYNEQFF. CDR3 coding DNA: TGTGCCAGCAGCTTAGTGACTAGCGGGATCTACAATGAGCAGTTCTTC.

This clonotype came up a few times. This rearrangement joins TRBV5-1 to TRBJ1-2; 8 bases align to TRBD1. This CDR3 spans 17 amino acids. After removal of 3 bases from V and 2 bases from J, the junction contained 12 bases not matched to a gene. Germline V gene lookup returns CDR1 SGHRS and CDR2 YFSETQ. The CDR3: CASSSSPGGVDNYGYTF. CDR3 DNA: TGCGCCAGCAGCTCATCCCCAGGGGGCGTCGACAACTATGGCTACACCTTC.

This clonotype was recorded at least ten times. V and J are TRBV11-2 and TRBJ2-5; 14 bases align to TRBD2. V shed 4 bases, J shed 5 bases, and the junction held 6 bases outside the gene matches. The CDR3 sequence is 16 residues long. CDR1 is SGHAT, CDR2 FQNNGV, per germline. The DNA for the CDR3 is TGTGCCAGCAGCTCTCGACTAGCGGGGGGGCCGGAGACCCAGTACTTC. Its protein is CASSSRLAGGPETQYF.

This clonotype was seen a few times. This sequence joins TRBV6-1 and TRBJ2-3; 12 bases fit TRBD2. The J segment lost 7 bases and the V segment lost 8 bases, leaving 10 bases of the junction unmatched. The CDR3 covers 15 residues. Germline-derived CDR1 and CDR2 are MNHNS and SASEGT. The DNA for the CDR3 is TGTGCCAGCGGAAGACTAGCGGGAGAACGAAATACGCAGTATTTT. Translated: CASGRLAGERNTQYF.

The V gene is TRBV2, the J gene TRBJ2-5; D is unclear. The ends were cut back, 8 bases at V and 5 bases at J, with 9 bases in the middle. Per germline, CDR1 SNHLY and CDR2 FYNNEI. The CDR3 totals 11 residues. CDR3 region: CASVGGETQYF. For the CDR3, the DNA is TGTGCCAGCGTTGGTGGGGAGACCCAGTACTTC.

This clonotype has a handful of counts. The J gene is TRBJ1-2, the V gene TRBV9, with D unresolved. The ends were cut back, 6 bases at V and 4 bases at J, with 16 bases in the middle. The CDR3 runs to 14 residues. Germline V lookup: CDR1 SGDLS, CDR2 YYNGEE. Here the CDR3 DNA reads TGTGCCAGCAACCCATCGGGAGGGATCTATGGCTACACCTTC. As protein: CASNPSGGIYGYTF.

This chain connects TRBV19 to TRBJ2-7; D is perhaps TRBD2 (6 bases). In germline, CDR1 is LNHDA, CDR2 SQIVND (reference sequence). The CDR3 covers 14 residues. V was clipped by 6 bases and J by 6 bases, with 18 bases between them. The CDR3 spells CASREGRTSLEQYF. The CDR3 region has the DNA TGTGCCAGTAGAGAAGGACGAACTAGCCTCGAGCAGTACTTC. The whole variable domain, filled in from reference TRBV19 and TRBJ2-7, reads DGGITQSPKYLFRKEGQNVTLSCEQNLNHDAMYWYRQDPGQGLRLIYYSQIVNDFQKGDIAEGYSVSREKKESFPLTVTSAQKNPTAFYLCASREGRTSLEQYFGPGTRLTVT.

This clonotype came up many times. The chain links TRBV30 to TRBJ1-1; no firm D call. CDR1 is GTSNPN and CDR2 is SVGIG in the germline V gene (reference sequence). Trimming took 4 bases from V and 4 from J, leaving 4 bases between them. The CDR3 totals 10 residues. The CDR3 DNA follows: TGTGCCTGGATTCGCACTGAAGCTTTCTTT. Residues: CAWIRTEAFF.

As regards this clonotype: Just one base apart from a much larger clone, this may be a read error. The chain links TRBV20-1 to TRBJ2-5, with D perhaps matching TRBD2 (5 bases). Trimming took off 6 bases at V and 0 bases at J, with 20 bases between the two ends. Germline V gene sequence: CDR1 DFQATT, CDR2 SNEGSKA (reference sequence). The CDR3 extends over 16 amino acids. The CDR3 region has the DNA TGCAGTGCGAGCGGACTGTCTAAATCGCACCAAGAGACCCAGTACTTC. Its translation: CSASGLSKSHQETQYF.

Worth noting for this clonotype: This may come from a read error, since a much larger clone is one base off. This chain links TRBV28 with TRBJ2-1, with 12 bases matching TRBD2. This CDR3 spans 20 amino acids. Germline CDR1 is MDHEN and CDR2 is SYDVKM. As DNA, the CDR3 is TGTCCCAGCAGTCTCGGACAGGGGCGATCCGGGACTAGCGGGCGCAATGAGCAGTTCTTC. It yields the protein CPSSLGQGRSGTSGRNEQFF.

This chain joins TRBV27 and TRBJ2-2, with no clear D. Germline values: CDR1 MNHEY, CDR2 SMNVEV (reference sequence). V lost 1 base to trimming and J lost 3 bases, with 15 bases between them. The length of the CDR3 is 17 residues. The CDR3 DNA reads as TGTGCCAGCAGTTTATACTTAGGGCAGGAATACACCGGGGAGCTGTTTTTT. Translation: CASSLYLGQEYTGELFF.

This clonotype was counted ten times or more. CDR3 coding DNA: TGCAGTGCTAGATGGGGGGTAATCCAAGAGACCCAGTACTTC. Translated: CSARWGVIQETQYF. The chain is built from TRBV20-1 and TRBJ2-5; tentative D call: TRBD2 (6 bases). Trimming took off 2 bases at V and 1 base at J, with 11 bases between the two ends. The CDR3 is made up of 14 amino acids. Germline CDR1 reads DFQATT; CDR2 reads SNEGSKA (reference sequence).

This clonotype was found many times. This rearrangement joins TRBV7-2 to TRBJ2-7; D is unclear. Trimming took 4 bases from V and 3 from J, leaving 13 bases between them. Germline V lookup: CDR1 SGHTA, CDR2 FQGNSA. The CDR3 extends over 14 amino acids. The DNA for the CDR3 is TGTGCCAGCAGCTCCCACGCTAACCTCTACGAGCAGTACTTC. Amino acid sequence: CASSSHANLYEQYF.

The chain couples TRBV27 to TRBJ1-3, with TRBD1 identical over 9 bases. Trimming at V came to 6 bases and at J to 6 bases, leaving 6 bases not matched to a gene. CDR3 size: 14 residues. Germline lookup yields CDR1 MNHEY and CDR2 SMNVEV (reference sequence). The CDR3 spells CASRGQGTANTIYF. CDR3 DNA: TGTGCCAGCAGGGGACAGGGAACTGCAAACACCATATATTTT.

Ten or more counts support this clonotype. The chain links TRBV6-1 to TRBJ1-2, with 9 bases fitting TRBD1. The germline V gene has CDR1 MNHNS and CDR2 SASEGT. The ends lost 5 bases at V and 2 bases at J; junction bases unmatched: 3. The CDR3 length is 14 residues. The CDR3 loop is CASSRTGENYGYTF. The CDR3 DNA is TGTGCCAGCAGTCGGACAGGGGAAAACTATGGCTACACCTTC.

This clonotype was counted only a few times. This may stem from a read error, because a much larger clone lies one nucleotide away. The CDR3 region has the DNA TGCGCCAGCAGCTTTGGGGGTACGCGGAACACTGAAGTTTTCTTT. Amino acid sequence: CASSFGGTRNTEVFF. The chain links TRBV5-1 to TRBJ1-1; perhaps TRBD1 as D (5 bases). This CDR3 spans 15 amino acids. Germline values: CDR1 SGHRS, CDR2 YFSETQ.

A remark on this clonotype: A much bigger clone sits one base away, suggesting this may be a read error. This chain joins TRBV28 and TRBJ1-1; 7 nucleotides match TRBD1. The germline V gene has CDR1 MDHEN and CDR2 SYDVKM. The CDR3 is 14 residues long. The CDR3 bases are TGTGCCAGCAGCCCGACAGGGAGTGACACTGGAGCTTTCTTT. This gives the protein CASSPTGSDTGAFF.

Many counts were recorded for this clonotype. The chain joins TRBV2 to TRBJ2-7; 9 bases fit TRBD1. CDR3 length equals 12 residues. CDR1 and CDR2 from the germline V gene are SNHLY and FYNNEI. The junction had 4 bases not matched to a gene; V was cut back by 10 bases and J by 3 bases. CDR3 amino acids: CATRTGDYEQYF. The DNA of the CDR3 is TGTGCCACAAGGACAGGGGACTACGAGCAGTACTTC.

With respect to this clonotype: Possible read error: a much larger clone is one base away. The chain carries TRBV24-1 and TRBJ2-3; 7 bases align to TRBD1. Germline lookup yields CDR1 KGHDR and CDR2 SFDVKD. J was trimmed by 2 bases and V by 4 bases; bases with no gene match: 8. The CDR3 is made up of 16 amino acids. CDR3 bases: TGTGCCACCAGTGACCCTAGGACAGGCAACACAGATACGCAGTATTTT. It specifies CATSDPRTGNTDTQYF.

This clonotype was seen a few times. The chain links TRBV10-2 to TRBJ2-2; D possibly matches TRBD1 or TRBD2 (5 bases each). Trimming cost V 0 bases and J 2 bases, with 10 bases left between them. From germline, CDR1 is WSHSY and CDR2 SAAADI. The CDR3 has 16 residues. Here the CDR3 DNA reads TGCGCCAGCAGTGAGTCGAGGGGTTCCAACACCGGGGAGCTGTTTTTT. Protein product: CASSESRGSNTGELFF.

J is TRBJ2-3 and V is TRBV6-5; 7 bases map to TRBD1. The ends lost 2 bases at V and 0 bases at J; junction bases unmatched: 5. The germline V gene encodes CDR1 MNHEY and CDR2 SVGAGI. This CDR3 contains 16 residues. Here the CDR3 DNA reads TGTGCCAGCAGTTACGGGAAGGGGGCTAGCACAGATACGCAGTATTTT. It specifies CASSYGKGASTDTQYF.